Following are 22 T cell receptor beta chains from one sample sequenced in a study of blood T cell repertoires in COVID-19. This table comes from immunoSEQ multiplex PCR, and its TCRdb copy is limited to in-frame clones, with some not included. The sample shows around 200,000 clones, around 80% of them seen only once. Sequences were obtained from peripheral blood. The receptors were gathered from a woman in her seventies with COVID-19, enrolled during active disease.

The chain is built from TRBV29-1 and TRBJ1-1; D possibly corresponds to TRBD1 (5 bases). Trimming stripped 4 bases from V and 4 bases from J, with 13 bases between. The germline CDR1 and CDR2 sequences are SQVTM and ANQGSEA. The CDR3 spans 13 residues. CDR3 sequence reads: CSVGAAGGTEAFF. CDR3 bases: TGCAGCGTTGGAGCCGCCGGGGGCACTGAAGCTTTCTTT.

This chain links TRBV2 with TRBJ2-7; 7 nucleotides align to TRBD2. Germline V gene lookup returns CDR1 SNHLY and CDR2 FYNNEI. Trimming at V came to 4 bases and at J to 7 bases, leaving 10 bases not matched to a gene. There are 14 residues in the CDR3. The CDR3 protein is CASSGEGLEVEQYV. For the CDR3, the DNA is TGTGCCAGCAGTGGTGAAGGACTAGAAGTTGAGCAGTACGTC.

This clone has a handful of counts. The chain combines TRBV30 with TRBJ1-3; D not resolved. The CDR3 sequence is 12 residues long. Germline CDR1 GTSNPN, CDR2 SVGIG (reference sequence). V was pared by 8 bases and J by 4 bases, with 12 bases between. CDR3 coding DNA: TGTGCCCAGGATGCGGGCGGAAACACCATATATTTT. It codes for CAQDAGGNTIYF.

The rearrangement uses TRBV20-1 and TRBJ1-1, with D hard to call. CDR1 and CDR2 from the germline V gene are DFQATT and SNEGSKA (reference sequence). Between the trimmed V and J ends, which lost 1 base and 11 bases, there was a span of 11 bases. This CDR3 has 11 amino acids. This chain's CDR3 is CSARVANSAFF. The DNA of the CDR3 is TGCAGTGCTAGAGTCGCGAATTCTGCTTTCTTT.

The chain links TRBV27 to TRBJ2-2; D perhaps matches TRBD2 (6 bases). The V and J ends lost 6 bases and 2 bases respectively, with 10 bases between them. Germline V CDR1 and CDR2: MNHEY, SMNVEV (reference sequence). The CDR3 length is 14 residues. The CDR3 loop is CASRGGTNTGELFF. In DNA form, the CDR3 reads TGTGCCAGCAGGGGCGGGACCAACACCGGGGAGCTGTTTTTT.

The J gene is TRBJ1-2, the V gene TRBV28, with D unclear. CDR1 is MDHEN and CDR2 is SYDVKM in the germline V gene. Trimming took off 2 bases at V and 4 bases at J, with 11 bases between the two ends. The length of the CDR3 is 14 residues. The CDR3 nucleotides read TGTGCCAGCAGTTTAGGCGGAGGAAGCTATGGCTACACCTTC. Residues: CASSLGGGSYGYTF.

J is TRBJ1-3 and V is TRBV3-1 (or the pseudogene TRBV3-2); no clear D. Germline loops: CDR1 LGHDT, CDR2 YNNKEL (reference sequence). The CDR3 is 13 amino acids. Trimming took off 4 bases at V and 3 bases at J, with 7 bases between the two ends. Here the CDR3 DNA reads TGTGCCAGCAGCCGGACTCGTGGAAACACCATATATTTT. Amino acids: CASSRTRGNTIYF.

The chain has TRBV5-1 and TRBJ2-7; D perhaps matches TRBD1 (6 bases). The germline V gene encodes CDR1 SGHRS and CDR2 YFSETQ. The ends were cut back, 0 bases at V and 3 bases at J, with 13 bases in the middle. CDR3 length: 15 amino acids. The CDR3 DNA sequence: TGCGCCAGCAGCTTGGGGACAGACCGATTCTACGAGCAGTACTTC. Amino acids: CASSLGTDRFYEQYF.

CDR3 sequence (DNA): TGTGCCAGCAGGCCGACGGGACCCGGCGGGGGCACCATATATTTT. Its translation: CASRPTGPGGGTIYF. The chain links TRBV28 to TRBJ1-3, with a tentative D call TRBD1 (5 bases). CDR3 size: 15 residues. Between the trimmed V and J ends, which lost 6 bases and 9 bases, there was a span of 21 bases. In germline, CDR1 is MDHEN, CDR2 SYDVKM.

The chain has TRBV2 and TRBJ1-4; D is perhaps TRBD1 (5 bases). Looked up from germline, CDR1 is SNHLY and CDR2 is FYNNEI. The V end was cut by 0 bases, the J end by 8 bases, with 7 bases between. The CDR3 is 13 amino acids. The CDR3 is CASSEAGAEKLFF. CDR3 bases: TGTGCCAGCAGTGAAGCAGGGGCGGAAAAACTGTTTTTT.

This clone was counted only a few times. At the DNA level, this CDR3 is encoded by other sequences in the same sample as well. V and J are TRBV24-1 and TRBJ1-1, with TRBD1 identical over 7 bases. V shed 9 bases and J 0 bases; nucleotides not matched to a gene: 3. The germline V gene encodes CDR1 KGHDR and CDR2 SFDVKD. CDR3 size: 13 residues. The CDR3 here is CATSQGMNTEAFF. Written as DNA, the CDR3 is TGTGCCACCTCACAGGGGATGAACACTGAAGCTTTCTTT.

The CDR3 DNA is TGTGCCAGCAGCCAATTTGGTTCAGGGCCGGGTTCGAACACCTTC. Translated, it gives CASSQFGSGPGSNTF. The chain recombines TRBV3-1 (or the pseudogene TRBV3-2) with TRBJ1-2; possibly TRBD1 for D (5 bases). This CDR3 has 15 amino acids. The V and J ends lost 2 bases and 12 bases respectively, with 22 bases between them. Germline assignment: CDR1 LGHDT and CDR2 YNNKEL (reference sequence).

V and J are TRBV28 and TRBJ2-1; D ambiguous. CDR3 length equals 12 residues. Germline V gives CDR1 MDHEN, CDR2 SYDVKM. V shed 6 bases and J shed 11 bases, with 14 bases lying between them. The CDR3 loop reads CASSRSDDKQFF. The CDR3 DNA is TGTGCCAGCAGCCGAAGCGACGATAAGCAGTTCTTC.

The CDR3 protein is CSVLATGQVKEQYF. The CDR3 DNA is TGCAGCGTTCTTGCGACGGGACAGGTCAAGGAGCAGTACTTC. V gene TRBV29-1 combines with J gene TRBJ2-7; TRBD1 aligns across 8 bases. Trimming at V came to 5 bases and at J to 7 bases, leaving 13 bases not matched to a gene. Germline assignment: CDR1 SQVTM and CDR2 ANQGSEA. This CDR3 comprises 14 residues.

This rearrangement joins TRBV5-6 to TRBJ2-5, with TRBD2 matching over 8 bases. The germline CDR1 and CDR2 sequences are SGHDT and YYEEEE. The CDR3 sequence is 14 residues long. V lost 7 bases, J lost 1 base, and 6 bases stayed unmatched. CDR3 in DNA: TGTGCCAGCGGCTCGGGAGGGGGCCAAGAGACCCAGTACTTC. This encodes CASGSGGGQETQYF.

CDR3 loop: CATGLAGGTGELFF. Written as DNA, the CDR3 is TGTGCCACAGGACTAGCAGGCGGCACCGGGGAGCTGTTTTTT. This chain uses TRBV7-9 with TRBJ2-2; 8 nucleotides line up with TRBD2. Per germline, CDR1 SEHNR and CDR2 FQNEAQ (reference sequence). J gave up 4 bases and V 10 bases, and 8 bases lay outside the gene matches. The CDR3 is 14 residues long.

This chain uses TRBV5-1 with TRBJ2-1, with a weak D call TRBD2 (9 bases). The CDR3 contains 20 residues. Germline V gene lookup returns CDR1 SGHRS and CDR2 YFSETQ. Trimming removed 4 bases at V and 4 bases at J, with 30 bases between. CDR3 residues: CASSPRGLAGSPNLYNEQFF. For the CDR3, the DNA is TGCGCCAGCAGCCCCAGGGGGCTAGCGGGAAGCCCTAATCTTTACAATGAGCAGTTCTTC. Filled out from reference TRBV5-1 and TRBJ2-1, the complete variable domain reads KAGVTQTPRYLIKTRGQQVTLSCSPISGHRSVSWYQQTPGQGLQFLFEYFSETQRNKGNFPGRFSGRQFSNSRSEMNVSTLELGDSALYLCASSPRGLAGSPNLYNEQFFGPGTRLTVL.

J is TRBJ1-5 and V is TRBV24-1; 7 bases are shared with TRBD1. Germline-derived CDR1 and CDR2 are KGHDR and SFDVKD. The CDR3 is 16 amino acids. V dropped 8 bases and J dropped 7; count of bases not matched to a gene: 16. CDR3: CATTPPTTGRRQPQHF. The CDR3, as DNA: TGTGCCACCACCCCCCCAACGACAGGGCGGAGGCAGCCCCAGCATTTT.

This chain uses TRBV6-5 with TRBJ1-2; possibly TRBD1 for D (5 bases). Germline V CDR1 and CDR2: MNHEY, SVGAGI. CDR3 length: 12 residues. The germline V and J ends were trimmed by 6 bases and 10 bases, with 15 bases remaining between them. The CDR3 protein is CASRLVGGIYTF. In DNA form, the CDR3 reads TGTGCCAGCAGACTCGTCGGGGGAATCTACACCTTC.

This clone was picked up one time. The chain is built from TRBV19 and TRBJ1-2; no definite D call. Trimming shortened V by 8 bases and J by 3 bases, and 10 bases separated the two germline ends. Germline CDR1 and CDR2: LNHDA and SQIVND (reference sequence). The CDR3 runs 12 residues. Here the CDR3 reads CASGQTYYGYTF. As DNA, the CDR3 is TGTGCCAGTGGGCAGACCTACTATGGCTACACCTTC.

This chain connects TRBV5-5 to TRBJ1-1; a weak D match, TRBD1 (5 bases). The germline gives CDR1 SGHKS, CDR2 YYEKEE (reference sequence). V lost 0 bases, J lost 5 bases, and 14 bases lay in between. The CDR3 totals 15 residues. The CDR3 bases are TGTGCCAGCAGCTTGGAGACAGCCGAACAAACTGAAGCTTTCTTT. Translated: CASSLETAEQTEAFF.

This chain links TRBV18 with TRBJ2-5; 7 nucleotides align to TRBD1. Per germline, CDR1 KGHSH and CDR2 LQKENI. Germline trimming cut 2 bases from V and 1 base from J; bases unmatched to any gene: 7. The CDR3 totals 16 residues. The DNA for the CDR3 is TGTGCCAGCTCACCAACAGGGGCCTTAGGCCAAGAGACCCAGTACTTC. Translation: CASSPTGALGQETQYF.